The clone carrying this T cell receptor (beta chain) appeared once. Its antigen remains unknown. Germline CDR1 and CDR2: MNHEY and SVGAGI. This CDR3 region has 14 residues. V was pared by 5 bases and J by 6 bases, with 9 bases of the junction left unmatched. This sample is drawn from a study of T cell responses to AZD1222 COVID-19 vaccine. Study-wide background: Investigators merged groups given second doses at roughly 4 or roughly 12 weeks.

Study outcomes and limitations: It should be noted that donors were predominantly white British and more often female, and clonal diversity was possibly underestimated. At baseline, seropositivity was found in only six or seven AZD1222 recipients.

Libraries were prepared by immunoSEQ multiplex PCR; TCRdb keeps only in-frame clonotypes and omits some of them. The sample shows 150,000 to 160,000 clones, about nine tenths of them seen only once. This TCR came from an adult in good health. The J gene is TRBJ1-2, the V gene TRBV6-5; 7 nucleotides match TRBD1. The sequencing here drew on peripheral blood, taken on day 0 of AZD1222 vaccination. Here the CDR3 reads CASSPRDRENGYTF. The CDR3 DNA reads TGTGCCAGCAGTCCCCGTGACAGGGAAAATGGCTACACCTTC.